Below, 21 T cell receptor beta chains from the same sample are listed, as sequenced in a study of control samples from healthy donors and cancer patients. Here immunoSEQ multiplex PCR was the method, and the copy in TCRdb shows in-frame clones only, minus some. Here the sample spans about 130,000 clones, over 85% being singletons. The sample taken for sequencing was blood. The receptors stem from a man between 18 and 29 years old in good health.

The chain links TRBV11-2 to TRBJ2-7; the D gene could be TRBD1 or TRBD2 (5 bases each). The germline CDR1 and CDR2 sequences are SGHAT and FQNNGV. This CDR3 is 15 amino acids long. V lost 5 bases to trimming and J lost 2 bases, with 16 bases between them. CDR3 amino acids: CASSPLAGAPYEQYF. CDR3 DNA sequence: TGTGCCAGCAGCCCGCTGGCCGGGGCACCCTACGAGCAGTACTTC.

This chain connects TRBV4-2 to TRBJ2-3; maybe TRBD2 (6 bases). The ends were cut back, 5 bases at V and 3 bases at J, with 12 bases in the middle. CDR1 is LGHNA, CDR2 YNFKEQ, per germline. The CDR3 has 14 amino acids. The DNA of the CDR3 is TGTGCCAGCAGCGCTAGCGATTCGACAGATACGCAGTATTTT. Translation gives CASSASDSTDTQYF.

This clone has more than one count but fewer than ten. The chain recombines TRBV7-6 with TRBJ2-3; 8 nucleotides align to TRBD2. CDR3 length equals 17 residues. CDR1 and CDR2 from the germline V gene are SGHVS and FNYEAQ. Trimming cost V 5 bases and J 0 bases; bases outside gene matches: 10. The CDR3 spells CASSHGVAGTSTDTQYF. In nucleotides, the CDR3 is TGTGCCAGCAGCCATGGGGTAGCGGGGACTAGCACAGATACGCAGTATTTT. Together with reference TRBV7-6 and TRBJ2-3, the CDR3 gives the full variable domain: GAGVSQSPRYKVTKRGQDVALRCDPISGHVSLYWYRQALGQGPEFLTYFNYEAQQDKSGLPNDRFSAERPEGSISTLTIQRTEQRDSAMYRCASSHGVAGTSTDTQYFGPGTRLTVL.

The V gene is TRBV28, the J gene TRBJ1-1; the match to TRBD1 covers 7 bases. Germline loops: CDR1 MDHEN, CDR2 SYDVKM. The CDR3 covers 17 residues. The V segment lost 9 bases and the J segment 4 bases; nucleotides outside the gene matches: 20. In DNA form, the CDR3 reads TGTGCCAGTTACCAGCGACAGGGAAGGGGTCCGGGCACTGAAGCTTTCTTT. Translating it yields CASYQRQGRGPGTEAFF.

The genes are TRBV18 and TRBJ2-7; D perhaps matches TRBD2 (7 bases). Germline-derived CDR1 and CDR2 are KGHSH and LQKENI. CDR3 length: 14 residues. Trimming took off 4 bases at V and 4 bases at J, with 14 bases between the two ends. CDR3 amino acids: CASSRPGEGYEQYF. As DNA, the CDR3 is TGTGCCAGCTCACGTCCAGGGGAGGGGTACGAGCAGTACTTC. The entire variable domain, with the rest obtained from reference TRBV18 and TRBJ2-7, is as follows: NAGVMQNPRHLVRRRGQEARLRCSPMKGHSHVYWYRQLPEEGLKFMVYLQKENIIDESGMPKERFSAEFPKEGPSILRIQQVVRGDSAAYFCASSRPGEGYEQYFGPGTRLTVT.

The chain has TRBV11-2 and TRBJ2-2; the D gene is possibly TRBD1 (5 bases). The CDR3 totals 17 residues. CDR1 and CDR2 from the germline V gene are SGHAT and FQNNGV. V was shortened by 1 base and J by 0 bases, with 12 bases between the two germline ends. CDR3 nucleotide sequence: TGTGCCAGCAGCTTAGTGCTTTGGACATCGAACACCGGGGAGCTGTTTTTT. Translated, it gives CASSLVLWTSNTGELFF. Full variable domain (remainder filled in from reference TRBV11-2 and TRBJ2-2): EAGVAQSPRYKIIEKRQSVAFWCNPISGHATLYWYQQILGQGPKLLIQFQNNGVVDDSQLPKDRFSAERLKGVDSTLKIQPAKLEDSAVYLCASSLVLWTSNTGELFFGEGSRLTVL.

J is TRBJ1-5 and V is TRBV29-1, with TRBD1 as a possible D gene (6 bases). This CDR3 comprises 14 residues. V lost 4 bases, J lost 3 bases, and 13 bases lay in between. The germline V gene encodes CDR1 SQVTM and CDR2 ANQGSEA. The CDR3 is CSVAVGAPNQPQHF. In DNA form, the CDR3 reads TGCAGCGTTGCAGTGGGGGCGCCCAATCAGCCCCAGCATTTT. Supplemented by reference TRBV29-1 and TRBJ1-5, the full variable domain reads SAVISQKPSRDICQRGTSLTIQCQVDSQVTMMFWYRQQPGQSLTLIATANQGSEATYESGFVIDKFPISRPNLTFSTLTVSNMSPEDSSIYLCSVAVGAPNQPQHFGDGTRLSIL.

The gene calls are TRBV9 and TRBJ2-1; TRBD2 might be the D (7 bases). CDR1 is SGDLS and CDR2 is YYNGEE in the germline V gene. Trimming removed 4 bases at V and 8 bases at J, with 19 bases between. This CDR3 has 15 amino acids. The CDR3 nucleotides read TGTGCCAGCAGCCCCGGTGGGGGGGGGCACTATGAGCAGTTCTTC. It yields the protein CASSPGGGGHYEQFF.

J is TRBJ2-7 and V is TRBV10-1; 9 bases are shared with TRBD1. The CDR3 has 13 residues. Germline CDR1 is WNHNN and CDR2 is SYGVQD (reference sequence). After removal of 3 bases from V and 4 bases from J, the junction contained 1 base not matched to a gene. CDR3 protein: CASSDGTGYEQYF. CDR3 coding DNA: TGCGCCAGCAGTGACGGGACAGGGTACGAGCAGTACTTC.

The chain combines TRBV5-4 with TRBJ2-3, with a tentative D call TRBD2 (5 bases). The CDR3 runs 15 residues. Germline lookup yields CDR1 SGHNT and CDR2 YYREEE (reference sequence). V was cut by 6 bases and J by 5 bases, with 19 bases left in between. As DNA, the CDR3 is TGTGCCAGCATCCCGGACTTGGGTCAGAGAGATACGCAGTATTTT. Amino acids: CASIPDLGQRDTQYF.

The chain combines TRBV11-3 with TRBJ1-1; 9 bases match TRBD1. Germline assignment: CDR1 SGHNT and CDR2 YENEEA. J gave up 5 bases and V 4 bases, and 8 bases lay outside the gene matches. The CDR3 spans 15 residues. The CDR3 region has the DNA TGTGCCAGCAGCTCCAAGGACAGGGGCGGTACTGAAGCTTTCTTT. Protein: CASSSKDRGGTEAFF.

V usage is TRBV27 and J usage is TRBJ2-1; 8 nucleotides line up with TRBD2. The germline CDR1 and CDR2 sequences are MNHEY and SMNVEV (reference sequence). V dropped 5 bases and J dropped 5; count of bases not matched to a gene: 11. The CDR3 is made up of 16 amino acids. The CDR3 loop reads CASSPPWTSRHNEQFF. For the CDR3, the DNA is TGTGCCAGCAGTCCCCCTTGGACTAGCCGTCACAATGAGCAGTTCTTC.

The genes are TRBV10-3 and TRBJ2-1, with a tentative D call TRBD1 (6 bases). V lost 0 bases to trimming and J lost 4 bases, with 16 bases between them. Germline CDR1 is ENHRY and CDR2 is SYGVKD. This CDR3 region has 17 residues. CDR3 region: CAISESLQGPPYNEQFF. The CDR3 DNA reads TGTGCCATCAGTGAGTCGTTGCAGGGGCCTCCATACAATGAGCAGTTCTTC.

In DNA form, the CDR3 reads TGCGCCAGCAGCCTCCAGATGACAGATACGCAGTATTTT. Its protein is CASSLQMTDTQYF. The chain couples TRBV5-1 to TRBJ2-3; no reliable D call. V lost 4 bases and J lost 3, with 9 bases in between. The CDR3 consists of 13 residues. Germline CDR1 reads SGHRS; CDR2 reads YFSETQ.

The chain couples TRBV5-4 to TRBJ2-3; D may be TRBD1 or TRBD2 (6 bases each). Germline V gives CDR1 SGHNT, CDR2 YYREEE (reference sequence). This CDR3 has 15 amino acids. Between the trimmed V and J ends, which lost 4 bases and 4 bases, there was a span of 16 bases. This CDR3 reads CASSAKGGLSDTQYF. The DNA of the CDR3 is TGTGCCAGCAGCGCAAAAGGGGGGCTCTCAGATACGCAGTATTTT.

The rearrangement joins TRBV5-1 to TRBJ1-1; no definite D call. The germline V gene encodes CDR1 SGHRS and CDR2 YFSETQ. V shed 2 bases and J shed 3 bases, with 11 bases lying between them. This CDR3 has 14 amino acids. CDR3 in DNA: TGCGCCAGCAGCTTACTGACATCTGACACTGAAGCTTTCTTT. This translates into CASSLLTSDTEAFF.

J is TRBJ2-2 and V is TRBV19, with unresolved D. The length of the CDR3 is 14 residues. Trimming shortened V by 4 bases and J by 0 bases, and 6 bases separated the two germline ends. The germline CDR1 and CDR2 sequences are LNHDA and SQIVND (reference sequence). This CDR3 is CASSTDANTGELFF. CDR3 in DNA: TGTGCCAGTAGTACGGACGCGAACACCGGGGAGCTGTTTTTT.

The chain couples TRBV7-2 to TRBJ2-7; 11 bases align to TRBD2. This CDR3 spans 14 amino acids. The germline CDR1 and CDR2 sequences are SGHTA and FQGNSA. After removal of 6 bases from V and 3 bases from J, the junction contained 4 bases not matched to a gene. The CDR3 loop reads CASRATSGGYEQYF. CDR3 bases: TGTGCCAGCAGAGCTACTAGCGGGGGCTACGAGCAGTACTTC.

This sequence joins TRBV7-9 and TRBJ2-3; D gene uncertain. V lost 6 bases, J lost 3 bases, and 16 bases lay in between. Per germline, CDR1 SEHNR and CDR2 FQNEAQ (reference sequence). The CDR3 runs to 15 residues. The chain's CDR3 is CASRSSPLETDTQYF. CDR3 in DNA: TGTGCCAGCAGATCCAGTCCTTTAGAGACAGATACGCAGTATTTT.

V is TRBV28 and J is TRBJ1-4, with D possibly being TRBD1 (5 bases). Trimming pared 4 bases from V and 6 bases from J, leaving 15 bases between. Germline loops: CDR1 MDHEN, CDR2 SYDVKM. The CDR3 consists of 15 residues. In DNA, the CDR3 is TGTGCCAGCAGTTCCGCGGGGGAAGGATATGAAAAACTGTTTTTT. Its protein product is CASSSAGEGYEKLFF.

This chain links TRBV6-5 with TRBJ2-6; weak D call: TRBD2 (5 bases). The CDR3 totals 16 residues. The germline gives CDR1 MNHEY, CDR2 SVGAGI. Trimming took off 4 bases at V and 0 bases at J, with 10 bases between the two ends. The DNA of the CDR3 is TGTGCCAGCAGTTCATGGACTGACTCTGGGGCCAACGTCCTGACTTTC. It is translated as CASSSWTDSGANVLTF.